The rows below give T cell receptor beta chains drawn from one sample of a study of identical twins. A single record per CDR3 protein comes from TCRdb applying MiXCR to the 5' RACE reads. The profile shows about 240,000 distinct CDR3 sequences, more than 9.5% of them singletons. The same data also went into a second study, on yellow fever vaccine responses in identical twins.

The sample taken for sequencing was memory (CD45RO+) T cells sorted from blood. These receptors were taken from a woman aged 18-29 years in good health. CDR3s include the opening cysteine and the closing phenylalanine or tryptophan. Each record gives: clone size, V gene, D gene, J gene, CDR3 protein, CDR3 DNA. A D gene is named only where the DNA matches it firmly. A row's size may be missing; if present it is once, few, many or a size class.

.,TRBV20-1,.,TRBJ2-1,CSVTTPGRPTSSYNEQFF,TGCAGTGTCACCACTCCGGGACGCCCAACGAGCTCCTACAATGAGCAGTTCTTC
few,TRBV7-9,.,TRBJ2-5,CASSPMWEQETQYF,TGTGCCAGCAGCCCGATGTGGGAGCAAGAGACCCAGTACTTC
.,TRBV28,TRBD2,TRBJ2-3,CASSLSLAGGALQYF,TGTGCCAGCAGTTTGTCCCTAGCGGGAGGGGCTTTACAGTATTTT
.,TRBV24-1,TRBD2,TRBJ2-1,CATSDRRTSGRGNEQFF,TGTGCCACCAGTGACCGACGGACTAGCGGAAGGGGCAATGAGCAGTTCTTC
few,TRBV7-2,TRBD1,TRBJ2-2,CASNLGDRGTGELFF,TGTGCCAGCAACCTCGGGGACAGGGGCACCGGGGAGCTGTTTTTT
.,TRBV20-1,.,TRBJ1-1,CSARGGARGGSTEAFF,TGCAGTGCTAGAGGCGGGGCCCGGGGTGGATCAACTGAAGCTTTCTTT
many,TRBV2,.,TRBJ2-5,CASSGGRQETQYF,TGTGCCAGCAGTGGGGGAAGGCAAGAGACCCAGTACTTC
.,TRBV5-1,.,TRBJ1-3,CASSLTGTAGNTIYF,TGCGCCAGCAGCTTGACCGGGACGGCTGGAAACACCATATATTTT
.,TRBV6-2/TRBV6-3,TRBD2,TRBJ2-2,CASSLLAPYTGELFF,TGTGCCAGCAGTTTACTAGCGCCTTACACCGGGGAGCTGTTTTTT
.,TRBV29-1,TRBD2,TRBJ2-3,CSVEVGGDTQYF,TGCAGCGTTGAAGTGGGGGGGGATACGCAGTATTTT
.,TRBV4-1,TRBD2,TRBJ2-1,CASSQGGRATGEQFF,TGCGCCAGCAGCCAAGGCGGGAGGGCCACAGGGGAGCAGTTCTTC
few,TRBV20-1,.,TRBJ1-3,CSARRVAGNTIYF,TGCAGTGCTCGCAGGGTCGCTGGAAACACCATATATTTT
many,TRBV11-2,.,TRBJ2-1,CASSFSGSSYNEQFF,TGTGCCAGCAGCTTCTCAGGGAGCTCCTACAATGAGCAGTTCTTC
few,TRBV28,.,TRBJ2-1,CASSLIAEYNEQFF,TGTGCCAGCAGTTTAATTGCAGAGTACAATGAGCAGTTCTTC
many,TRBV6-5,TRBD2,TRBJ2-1,CASSFGLGASEQFF,TGTGCCAGCAGTTTCGGACTAGGGGCGAGTGAGCAGTTCTTC
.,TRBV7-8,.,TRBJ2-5,CASSLAGLRVVETQYF,TGTGCCAGCAGCCTAGCTGGCCTCCGAGTTGTGGAGACCCAGTACTTC
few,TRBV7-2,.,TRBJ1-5,CASSLAPGNQPQHF,TGTGCCAGCAGCTTAGCGCCAGGAAATCAGCCCCAGCATTTT
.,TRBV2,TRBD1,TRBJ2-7,CAISSDPGQGIGSSYEQYF,TGTGCCATCAGTTCCGACCCGGGACAGGGAATCGGGAGCTCCTACGAGCAGTACTTC
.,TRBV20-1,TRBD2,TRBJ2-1,CSARVAGIYNEQFF,TGCAGTGCTAGAGTAGCGGGGATTTACAATGAGCAGTTCTTC
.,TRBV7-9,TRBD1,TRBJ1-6,CATSPGQDPWSPLHF,TGTGCCACCTCGCCGGGACAGGACCCGTGGTCACCCCTCCACTTT
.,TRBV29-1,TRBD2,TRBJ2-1,CSVDGGGEQFF,TGCAGCGTTGACGGGGGGGGTGAGCAGTTCTTC
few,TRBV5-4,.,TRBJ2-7,CASSSTAGNYEQYF,TGTGCCAGCAGCTCTACGGCAGGGAACTACGAGCAGTACTTC
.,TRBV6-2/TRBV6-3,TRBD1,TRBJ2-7,CASRLGQGGNEQYF,TGTGCCAGCCGACTTGGACAGGGGGGAAACGAGCAGTACTTC
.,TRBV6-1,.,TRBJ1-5,CASREASYQPQHF,TGTGCCAGCAGGGAGGCTTCTTATCAGCCCCAGCATTTT
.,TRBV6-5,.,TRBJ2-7,CASSYGVQGAYEQYF,TGTGCCAGCAGTTACGGGGTACAGGGCGCCTACGAGCAGTACTTC
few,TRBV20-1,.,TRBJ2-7,CSAAPGRTSGEQYF,TGCAGTGCTGCCCCGGGACGGACCTCGGGGGAGCAGTACTTC
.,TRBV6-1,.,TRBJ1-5,CASSALLDQHF,TGTGCCAGCAGTGCCCTTCTGGACCAGCATTTT
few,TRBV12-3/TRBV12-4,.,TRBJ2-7,CASSFEGSRQYF,TGTGCCAGCAGTTTTGAGGGAAGTCGGCAGTACTTC
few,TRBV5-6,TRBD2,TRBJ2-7,CASSLMASGRAISESSYEQYF,TGTGCCAGCAGCTTGATGGCTAGCGGGAGGGCCATATCCGAGAGCTCCTACGAGCAGTACTTC
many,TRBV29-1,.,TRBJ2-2,CSVDWSNTGELFF,TGCAGCGTCGACTGGTCGAACACCGGGGAGCTGTTTTTT
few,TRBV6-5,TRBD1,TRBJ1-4,CASSYDRANEKLFF,TGTGCCAGCAGTTACGACAGGGCTAATGAAAAACTGTTTTTT
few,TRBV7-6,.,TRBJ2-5,CASSLGLPGSMETQYF,TGTGCCAGCAGCTTAGGTCTTCCGGGGAGTATGGAGACCCAGTACTTC
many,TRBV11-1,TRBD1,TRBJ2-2,CASSLRQGKNTGELFF,TGTGCCAGCAGCCTCCGACAGGGGAAGAACACCGGGGAGCTGTTTTTT
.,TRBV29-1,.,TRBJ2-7,CSVDTGFEQYF,TGCAGCGTTGATACGGGGTTCGAGCAGTACTTC
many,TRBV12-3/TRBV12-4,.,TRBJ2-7,CASSLTSAGEQYF,TGTGCCAGCAGTTTAACGTCGGCAGGCGAGCAGTACTTC
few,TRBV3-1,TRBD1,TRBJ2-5,CASSRTGGQETQYF,TGTGCCAGCAGCCGGACAGGGGGACAAGAGACCCAGTACTTC
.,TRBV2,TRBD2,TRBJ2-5,CASKIPSGETQYF,TGTGCCAGCAAGATTCCTAGCGGGGAGACCCAGTACTTC
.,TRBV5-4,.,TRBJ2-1,CAISSGDYNEQFF,TGTGCCATCAGCTCCGGGGACTACAATGAGCAGTTCTTC
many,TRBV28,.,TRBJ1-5,CASSQDIQPQHF,TGTGCCAGCAGCCAGGACATCCAGCCCCAGCATTTT
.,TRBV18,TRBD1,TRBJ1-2,CASSKDRRTAYGYTF,TGTGCCAGCTCAAAGGACAGGCGGACCGCCTATGGCTACACCTTC
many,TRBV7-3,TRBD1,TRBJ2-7,CASSLSPDRVDEQYF,TGTGCCAGCAGCTTAAGTCCCGACAGGGTAGATGAGCAGTACTTC
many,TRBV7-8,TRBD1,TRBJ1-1,CASSSTGVRGEAFF,TGTGCCAGCAGCTCGACAGGGGTCCGGGGTGAAGCTTTCTTT
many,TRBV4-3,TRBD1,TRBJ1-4,CASSQGSGQGNEKLFF,TGCGCCAGCAGCCAAGGGTCCGGACAGGGGAATGAAAAACTGTTTTTT
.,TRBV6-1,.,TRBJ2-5,CASTGPKGGETQYF,TGTGCCAGCACCGGGCCGAAGGGGGGAGAGACCCAGTACTTC
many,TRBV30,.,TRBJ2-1,CAWRRNRANEQFF,TGTGCCTGGAGACGGAACAGGGCCAATGAGCAGTTCTTC
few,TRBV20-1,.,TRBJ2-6,CSAGSGANVLTF,TGCAGTGCGGGGAGTGGGGCCAACGTCCTGACTTTC
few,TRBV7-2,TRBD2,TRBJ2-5,CASSLDGRGEETQYF,TGTGCCAGCAGCTTAGATGGGCGGGGGGAAGAGACCCAGTACTTC
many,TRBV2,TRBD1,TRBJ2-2,CASSSSGQGGTGELFF,TGTGCCAGCAGTTCCTCGGGACAGGGTGGCACCGGGGAGCTGTTTTTT
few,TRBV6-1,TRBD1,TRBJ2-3,CASSDLGTGVTDTQYF,TGTGCCAGCAGTGACCTAGGGACAGGGGTCACAGATACGCAGTATTTT
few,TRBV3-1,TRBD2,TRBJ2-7,CASSQWGGGNYEQYF,TGTGCCAGCAGCCAATGGGGCGGGGGGAATTACGAGCAGTACTTC